These T cell receptor beta chains were read from a single sample in a study of T cell responses to AZD1222 COVID-19 vaccine. Method: immunoSEQ multiplex PCR; TCRdb's copy keeps in-frame clones and lacks some. This table has 90,000 to 150,000 clones, about 88% appearing once. The sample here was peripheral blood, taken on day 0 of AZD1222 vaccination. Receptors originate from an adult in good health. CDR3s include the opening cysteine and the closing phenylalanine or tryptophan. The D gene is left open where the match is weak. Rows may omit the clone size; those that give it use once, few, many or a size class.

v_call,j_call,clone_size,d_call,cdr3_aa,cdr3_nt
TRBV5-1,TRBJ2-7,-,-,CASSSLTSEQYF,TGCGCCAGCAGCTCCCTCACGAGCGAGCAGTACTTC
TRBV5-4,TRBJ1-2,-,-,CASRTPNYGYTF,TGTGCCAGCAGGACTCCTAACTATGGCTACACCTTC
TRBV5-5,TRBJ1-2,-,-,CASSLGVGTAGYTF,TGTGCCAGCAGCTTGGGAGTCGGCACCGCGGGCTACACCTTC
TRBV7-9,TRBJ2-7,-,-,CASSFSPPKPYEQYF,TGTGCCAGCAGCTTTTCCCCTCCCAAGCCCTACGAGCAGTACTTC
TRBV15,TRBJ2-1,-,-,CATSKGRDANNEQFF,TGTGCCACCAGTAAAGGGCGGGATGCTAACAATGAGCAGTTCTTC
TRBV7-2,TRBJ2-5,-,TRBD2,CASSLAVGVLAGETQYF,TGTGCCAGCAGCTTAGCGGTAGGGGTCCTAGCGGGAGAGACCCAGTACTTC
TRBV20-1,TRBJ2-5,once,-,CSARDGETQYF,TGCAGTGCCAGAGATGGGGAGACCCAGTACTTC
TRBV5-4,TRBJ2-1,-,-,CASSFEGRHEQFF,TGTGCCAGCAGCTTTGAAGGGCGCCATGAGCAGTTCTTC
TRBV5-1,TRBJ1-1,few,-,CASSRQQGTEAFF,TGCGCCAGCAGCCGTCAACAGGGTACTGAAGCTTTCTTT
TRBV7-3,TRBJ2-2,-,-,CASSLVSGELFF,TGTGCCAGCAGCCTAGTATCCGGGGAGCTGTTTTTT
TRBV28,TRBJ2-7,-,-,CASSSTRAWYEQYF,TGTGCCAGCAGTTCAACTAGGGCGTGGTACGAGCAGTACTTC
TRBV11-3,TRBJ2-1,-,TRBD1,CASSLVDRVYNEQFF,TGTGCCAGCAGCCTAGTCGACAGGGTGTACAATGAGCAGTTCTTC
TRBV6-1,TRBJ1-1,-,TRBD1,CASSENRDREAFF,TGTGCCAGCAGTGAAAATAGGGACAGAGAAGCTTTCTTT
TRBV5-4,TRBJ2-1,-,-,CASSLAGPYNEQFF,TGTGCCAGCAGCTTGGCGGGACCCTACAATGAGCAGTTCTTC
TRBV19,TRBJ1-2,-,-,CASSITGLGYRYTF,TGTGCCAGTAGTATCACAGGACTCGGGTACCGCTACACCTTC
TRBV7-2,TRBJ2-7,-,-,CASSLDRSQMGGQYF,TGTGCCAGCAGCTTGGACCGGTCCCAAATGGGGGGGCAGTACTTC
TRBV4-2,TRBJ2-7,-,TRBD2,CASSARARELTYEQYF,TGTGCCAGCAGCGCAAGGGCGCGGGAGTTAACTTACGAGCAGTACTTC
TRBV30,TRBJ1-4,-,TRBD1,CAWNRGVGEKLFF,TGTGCCTGGAACAGGGGCGTGGGTGAAAAACTGTTTTTT
TRBV10-1,TRBJ2-7,-,-,CASSAGTGLYEQYF,TGCGCCAGCAGTGCTGGGACGGGCCTCTACGAGCAGTACTTC
TRBV30,TRBJ2-2,-,TRBD2,CAWSVRGGGRKGGELFF,TGTGCCTGGAGTGTAAGGGGAGGCGGGAGAAAGGGCGGGGAGCTGTTTTTT
TRBV5-6,TRBJ1-2,-,-,CASSLESVYGYTF,TGTGCCAGCAGCTTGGAGTCAGTCTATGGCTACACCTTC
TRBV27,TRBJ1-2,-,TRBD1,CASRMTGTASNYGYTF,TGTGCCAGCAGGATGACCGGGACAGCCTCTAACTATGGCTACACCTTC
TRBV4-1,TRBJ1-2,-,-,CASSQTGTEYGYTF,TGCGCCAGCAGCCAAACCGGGACCGAGTATGGCTACACCTTC
TRBV9,TRBJ2-3,-,TRBD2,CASSRGLAGSDTQYF,TGTGCCAGCAGCCGTGGACTAGCGGGATCAGATACGCAGTATTTT
TRBV3-1/TRBV3-2,TRBJ2-7,-,TRBD1,CASSQGTGSYEQYF,TGTGCCAGCAGCCAAGGGACAGGCTCCTACGAGCAGTACTTC
TRBV5-1,TRBJ1-4,-,TRBD1,CASTADRGGSGTNEKLFF,TGCGCCAGCACCGCCGACAGGGGTGGGAGTGGGACTAATGAAAAACTGTTTTTT
TRBV21-1,TRBJ1-2,-,-,CASSTMDRTEDYGYTF,TGTGCCAGCAGCACAATGGACCGCACTGAGGACTATGGCTACACCTTC
TRBV7-9,TRBJ1-2,-,-,CASSLERSYGYTF,TGTGCCAGCAGCTTAGAGAGAAGCTATGGCTACACCTTC
TRBV7-9,TRBJ2-1,-,-,CASSFGGLPNEQFF,TGTGCCAGCAGCTTTGGGGGGCTACCCAATGAGCAGTTCTTC
TRBV2,TRBJ1-1,-,-,CASTPGRDRNTEAFF,TGTGCCAGCACACCGGGCAGGGACCGGAACACTGAAGCTTTCTTT
TRBV5-4,TRBJ1-2,few,-,CASSPGTSTTSYGYTF,TGTGCCAGCAGCCCTGGGACGTCTACAACTAGCTATGGCTACACCTTC
TRBV30,TRBJ1-3,-,-,CAWSVAGRTGNTIYF,TGTGCCTGGAGTGTAGCTGGCAGGACTGGAAACACCATATATTTT
TRBV19,TRBJ1-5,-,TRBD1,CATKGQGINNQPQHF,TGTGCCACTAAAGGACAGGGAATAAACAATCAGCCCCAGCATTTT
TRBV5-4,TRBJ1-2,-,-,CASGATNYGYTF,TGTGCCAGCGGGGCCACTAACTATGGCTACACCTTC
TRBV29-1,TRBJ2-3,-,-,CSVGGRTDTQYF,TGCAGCGTTGGGGGACGCACAGATACGCAGTATTTT
TRBV18,TRBJ2-5,-,-,CASSPMAQETQYF,TGTGCCAGCTCACCAATGGCCCAAGAGACCCAGTACTTC
TRBV20-1,TRBJ1-2,-,-,CSATDSYGYTF,TGCAGTGCTACCGACAGCTATGGCTACACCTTC
TRBV2,TRBJ2-2,-,TRBD1,CASSTPGQLTGELFF,TGTGCCAGCAGTACTCCGGGACAGCTCACCGGGGAGCTGTTTTTT
TRBV19,TRBJ2-1,-,-,CASSIPATGQFF,TGTGCCAGTAGTATCCCCGCGACCGGGCAGTTCTTC
TRBV3-1/TRBV3-2,TRBJ1-2,-,-,CASSQARRNYGYTF,TGTGCCAGCAGCCAAGCACGCCGGAACTATGGCTACACCTTC
TRBV27,TRBJ2-7,-,-,CASSLRPPPGLYEQYF,TGTGCCAGCAGTTTACGGCCCCCCCCCGGACTCTACGAGCAGTACTTC
TRBV27,TRBJ1-1,-,TRBD1,CASSLRQGLNTEAFF,TGTGCCAGCAGTCTACGACAGGGCCTGAACACTGAAGCTTTCTTT
TRBV6-1,TRBJ1-2,-,-,CASSEAGLGYTF,TGTGCCAGCAGTGAGGCAGGTCTCGGCTACACCTTC
TRBV24-1,TRBJ1-2,-,-,CATSDQGMGGYTF,TGTGCCACCAGTGACCAGGGTATGGGTGGCTACACCTTC
TRBV6-2/TRBV6-3,TRBJ1-1,-,-,CASSYRGVNTEAFF,TGTGCCAGCAGTTACAGGGGCGTTAACACTGAAGCTTTCTTT
TRBV5-1,TRBJ2-2,-,-,CASSLEFGTGELFF,TGCGCCAGCAGCTTGGAATTTGGCACCGGGGAGCTGTTTTTT
TRBV30,TRBJ1-3,once,-,CAWSVRSVGNTIYF,TGTGCCTGGAGTGTACGCAGCGTTGGAAACACCATATATTTT
TRBV27,TRBJ1-6,-,-,CASSFRAEDYSPLHF,TGTGCCAGCAGTTTTCGGGCAGAAGATTATTCACCCCTCCACTTT
TRBV6-5,TRBJ2-1,-,TRBD2,CASSISGRALNEQFF,TGTGCCAGCAGCATCAGCGGGAGGGCCCTCAATGAGCAGTTCTTC
TRBV30,TRBJ1-1,-,-,CAWSVGLSEAFF,TGTGCCTGGAGTGTGGGCTTATCTGAAGCTTTCTTT